This section outlines one T cell receptor (beta chain) sequence together with its context. Its antigen remains undetermined. No base qualities exist here, and no much larger clone lies one base off it. Libraries were prepared through the immunoSEQ multiplex PCR assay. TCRdb limited this immuneACCESS table to in-frame rearrangements with V and J called. A share of clones is missing; checked studies link under half to unresolved V genes, and the rest is unexplained. The sample includes 150,000 to 200,000 clones, with over 80% observed a single time. The ten largest clones capture roughly 1.5% of the sample. The CDR3 runs 14 residues from the cysteine to the phenylalanine. Kept here is only the CDR3 DNA, which spans 42 bases and is read in frame from base 1. V has 0 bases trimmed and J has 7 bases trimmed; junction bases matching no gene number 3. For CDR1 and CDR2, the germline V gene lists SGDLS and YYNGEE.

These data come from a study of control samples from healthy donors and cancer patients (TCRdb year 2020). This TCR came from a man younger than 35 in good health. Rearrangement joined TRBV9 to TRBJ1-2, and 10 junction bases match TRBD1. The material sequenced was blood. The CDR3 has the sequence CASSVGQGAFGYTF. The sequenced DNA: TGTGCCAGCAGCGTAGGACAGGGGGCGTTTGGCTACACCTTC.